This is a list of T cell receptor beta chains from one sample in a study of regulatory T cells in long-lasting Graves disease. TCRdb re-analysed the multiplex PCR reads in MiXCR, keeping a single row per CDR3 protein. This table has under 300,000 distinct CDR3 sequences, about 20% appearing once. This same sample was also part of a study on T cells in Graves' hyperthyroidism and ophthalmopathy.

The sequenced sample was peripheral blood mononuclear cells (PBMCs), obtained at new diagnosis, from a patient treated with antithyroid drugs. These receptors were taken from a woman in her thirties with Graves disease. Both conserved end residues are part of each CDR3. The order of the fields is V gene, D gene, clone size, J gene, CDR3 DNA, CDR3 protein. The D gene is left open where the match is weak. Clone size appears in some rows only: once, few, many, or a class for an expanded clone.

v_call: TRBV20-1; d_call: TRBD2; clone_size: many; j_call: TRBJ2-3; cdr3_nt: TGCAGTAACCGAGCGGGGGAAGGAGGTACGCAGTATTTT; cdr3_aa: CSNRAGEGGTQYF
v_call: TRBV7-3; d_call: .; clone_size: many; j_call: TRBJ1-2; cdr3_nt: TGTGCCAGCAGCCAGGACGGTTATGGCTACACCTTC; cdr3_aa: CASSQDGYGYTF
v_call: TRBV15; d_call: .; clone_size: many; j_call: TRBJ2-7; cdr3_nt: TGTGCCACCAGCAGAGATCGGGGGGACAGCTACGAGCAGTACTTC; cdr3_aa: CATSRDRGDSYEQYF
v_call: TRBV12-3/TRBV12-4; d_call: TRBD2; clone_size: many; j_call: TRBJ2-3; cdr3_nt: TGTGCCAGCAGTTTTGAGGGGGCGGGGGGGCCCTATACGCAGTATTTT; cdr3_aa: CASSFEGAGGPYTQYF
v_call: TRBV4-1; d_call: .; clone_size: many; j_call: TRBJ1-2; cdr3_nt: TGCGCCAGCAGCCAAGTTTTGATTAACTATGGCTACACCTTC; cdr3_aa: CASSQVLINYGYTF
v_call: TRBV6-1; d_call: .; clone_size: many; j_call: TRBJ1-1; cdr3_nt: TGTGCCAGCAAGGAGCATCAACCGAACACTGAAGCTTTCTTT; cdr3_aa: CASKEHQPNTEAFF
v_call: TRBV6-1; d_call: TRBD1; clone_size: many; j_call: TRBJ1-2; cdr3_nt: TGTGCCAGCAGCCGGGACAGGGGGAACTATGGCTACACCTTC; cdr3_aa: CASSRDRGNYGYTF
v_call: TRBV7-3; d_call: TRBD2; clone_size: .; j_call: TRBJ2-3; cdr3_nt: TGTGCCAGCAGCCTAACCGGGACTAGCGGGAGGCGGAACACAGATACGCAGTATTTT; cdr3_aa: CASSLTGTSGRRNTDTQYF
v_call: TRBV29-1; d_call: TRBD2; clone_size: many; j_call: TRBJ2-5; cdr3_nt: TGCAGCGTTGAATTGGCGGGGGGGCTGGAGACCCAGTACTTC; cdr3_aa: CSVELAGGLETQYF
v_call: TRBV5-5; d_call: .; clone_size: many; j_call: TRBJ2-2; cdr3_nt: TGTGCCAGCAGAATCCGGGGGAGCCCCGCGAACACCGGGGAGCTGTTTTTT; cdr3_aa: CASRIRGSPANTGELFF
v_call: TRBV3-1; d_call: .; clone_size: .; j_call: TRBJ1-3; cdr3_nt: TGTGCCAGCAGCCAAACGGGTTTTGGAAACACCATATATTTT; cdr3_aa: CASSQTGFGNTIYF
v_call: TRBV2; d_call: TRBD2; clone_size: .; j_call: TRBJ2-5; cdr3_nt: TGTGCCAGCAGGACTAGCGGGAAAGAGACCCAGTACTTC; cdr3_aa: CASRTSGKETQYF
v_call: TRBV29-1; d_call: TRBD1; clone_size: many; j_call: TRBJ2-1; cdr3_nt: TGCAGCGTGAGACAGGGGGGAGGCAATGAGCAGTTCTTC; cdr3_aa: CSVRQGGGNEQFF
v_call: TRBV5-1; d_call: .; clone_size: .; j_call: TRBJ2-3; cdr3_nt: TGCGCCAGCAGCAAGGGAAGCGCCCAGGGAGATACGCAGTATTTT; cdr3_aa: CASSKGSAQGDTQYF
v_call: TRBV29-1; d_call: .; clone_size: many; j_call: TRBJ1-2; cdr3_nt: TGCAGCGTTGAAGATCCCAAGCTAAATAACTATGGCTACACCTTC; cdr3_aa: CSVEDPKLNNYGYTF
v_call: TRBV29-1; d_call: .; clone_size: few; j_call: TRBJ2-7; cdr3_nt: TGCAGCGTTCCCGGCGCCGAGTCCTACGAGCAGTACTTC; cdr3_aa: CSVPGAESYEQYF
v_call: TRBV6-2/TRBV6-3; d_call: .; clone_size: few; j_call: TRBJ1-2; cdr3_nt: TGTGCCACTCAACACAGACAGGAAGCTAACTATGGCTACACCTTC; cdr3_aa: CATQHRQEANYGYTF
v_call: TRBV20-1; d_call: .; clone_size: many; j_call: TRBJ1-2; cdr3_nt: TGCAGTGCTAGAGATCCTGTGCTTAACTATGGCTACACCTTC; cdr3_aa: CSARDPVLNYGYTF
v_call: TRBV19; d_call: TRBD1; clone_size: many; j_call: TRBJ1-2; cdr3_nt: TGTGCCAGTAGTACGCCGGGACAGGGGAACTATGGCTACACCTTC; cdr3_aa: CASSTPGQGNYGYTF
v_call: TRBV10-3; d_call: .; clone_size: many; j_call: TRBJ1-4; cdr3_nt: TGTGCCATCAGTGATCGTGGGGATGGGGAAAAACTGTTTTTT; cdr3_aa: CAISDRGDGEKLFF
v_call: TRBV7-2; d_call: .; clone_size: .; j_call: TRBJ1-1; cdr3_nt: TGTGCCAGCAGCTTATATGGCAGGAACACTGAAGCTTTCTTT; cdr3_aa: CASSLYGRNTEAFF
v_call: TRBV5-6; d_call: .; clone_size: many; j_call: TRBJ2-1; cdr3_nt: TGTGCCAGCAGCTTAAGGGGCCATGAGCAGTTCTTC; cdr3_aa: CASSLRGHEQFF
v_call: TRBV7-2; d_call: .; clone_size: .; j_call: TRBJ1-2; cdr3_nt: TGTGCCAGCAGCTTACCAGGGTATTCCTACGGGGGCTACACCTTC; cdr3_aa: CASSLPGYSYGGYTF
v_call: TRBV27; d_call: .; clone_size: many; j_call: TRBJ2-1; cdr3_nt: TGTGCCAGCAGTTTATGGGGGGGGCCCACAAATGAGCAGTTCTTC; cdr3_aa: CASSLWGGPTNEQFF
v_call: TRBV20-1; d_call: TRBD1; clone_size: many; j_call: TRBJ2-2; cdr3_nt: TGCAGTGCCCTAAAGACAGGGACCGGGGAGCTGTTTTTT; cdr3_aa: CSALKTGTGELFF
v_call: TRBV20-1; d_call: .; clone_size: few; j_call: TRBJ1-2; cdr3_nt: TGCAGTGCTAGACTTCCTAACTATGGCTACACCTTC; cdr3_aa: CSARLPNYGYTF
v_call: TRBV7-6; d_call: TRBD1; clone_size: many; j_call: TRBJ1-6; cdr3_nt: TGTGCCAGCAGCTTAGGAGGGACAGGGGATAATTCACCCCTCCACTTT; cdr3_aa: CASSLGGTGDNSPLHF
v_call: TRBV20-1; d_call: .; clone_size: many; j_call: TRBJ2-1; cdr3_nt: TGCAGTGCTAGAGATTGGAGGCGTTCCTACAATGAGCAGTTCTTC; cdr3_aa: CSARDWRRSYNEQFF
v_call: TRBV28; d_call: TRBD2; clone_size: .; j_call: TRBJ2-3; cdr3_nt: TGTGCCAGCAGTTCCCTAGTTGAGGGACTAAGTCGATATTTT; cdr3_aa: CASSSLVEGLSRYF
v_call: TRBV29-1; d_call: .; clone_size: many; j_call: TRBJ2-1; cdr3_nt: TGCAGCGGGACGAATGGGGCGGGACAGTTCTTC; cdr3_aa: CSGTNGAGQFF
v_call: TRBV20-1; d_call: TRBD2; clone_size: .; j_call: TRBJ2-5; cdr3_nt: TGCAGTGCTAGAGATTTTCGAGCGGGGGATCAAGAGACCCAGTACTTC; cdr3_aa: CSARDFRAGDQETQYF
v_call: TRBV7-9; d_call: TRBD2; clone_size: .; j_call: TRBJ2-3; cdr3_nt: TGTGCCAGCAGCCACAGACCGGGACTAAAAACAGATACGCAGTATTTT; cdr3_aa: CASSHRPGLKTDTQYF
v_call: TRBV6-5; d_call: .; clone_size: many; j_call: TRBJ2-2; cdr3_nt: TGTGCCAGCAGTTACTCGATGTTTGGGCCCGGGGAGCTGTTTTTT; cdr3_aa: CASSYSMFGPGELFF
v_call: TRBV5-6; d_call: .; clone_size: many; j_call: TRBJ1-2; cdr3_nt: TGTGCCAGCAGCTTGGAGGTGGGGAACTATGGCTACACCTTC; cdr3_aa: CASSLEVGNYGYTF
v_call: TRBV19; d_call: TRBD1; clone_size: few; j_call: TRBJ1-6; cdr3_nt: TGTGCCAGTAGTATGACAGGGACTAATTCACCCCTCCACTTT; cdr3_aa: CASSMTGTNSPLHF
v_call: TRBV3-1; d_call: .; clone_size: few; j_call: TRBJ1-4; cdr3_nt: TGTGCCAGCAGTCTTCATACCGGGGGGGAAAAACTGTTTTTT; cdr3_aa: CASSLHTGGEKLFF
v_call: TRBV6-1; d_call: .; clone_size: many; j_call: TRBJ2-3; cdr3_nt: TGTGCCGGCAGTGGGGGGGCCCAGGCTACGCAGTATTTT; cdr3_aa: CAGSGGAQATQYF
v_call: TRBV11-2; d_call: TRBD2; clone_size: .; j_call: TRBJ2-7; cdr3_nt: TGTGCCAGCAGCACCGACGGGCGACTAGCGGGAGTGTCCTACGAGCAGTACTTC; cdr3_aa: CASSTDGRLAGVSYEQYF
v_call: TRBV7-9; d_call: TRBD1; clone_size: many; j_call: TRBJ1-2; cdr3_nt: TGTGCCAGCAGCCAAACAGGGGGCACCTATGGCTACACCTTC; cdr3_aa: CASSQTGGTYGYTF
v_call: TRBV7-2; d_call: .; clone_size: many; j_call: TRBJ1-4; cdr3_nt: TGTGCCAGCAGCCGCGGGGAAAAACTGTTTTTT; cdr3_aa: CASSRGEKLFF
v_call: TRBV20-1; d_call: TRBD2; clone_size: .; j_call: TRBJ2-5; cdr3_nt: TGCAGTGCTAGAGTGGCTAGCGGGGTCGAAGAGACCCAGTACTTC; cdr3_aa: CSARVASGVEETQYF
v_call: TRBV29-1; d_call: .; clone_size: many; j_call: TRBJ1-1; cdr3_nt: TGCAGCGGGGGAGGGGAGGCTGAAGCTTTCTTT; cdr3_aa: CSGGGEAEAFF
v_call: TRBV19; d_call: TRBD1; clone_size: few; j_call: TRBJ1-5; cdr3_nt: TGTGTCACAAGGGGGCAGGGAGATCAGCCCCAGCATTTT; cdr3_aa: CVTRGQGDQPQHF
v_call: TRBV20-1; d_call: .; clone_size: many; j_call: TRBJ1-1; cdr3_nt: TGCAGCAGCGGACAGCCAAACACTGAAGCTTTCTTT; cdr3_aa: CSSGQPNTEAFF
v_call: TRBV7-2; d_call: TRBD2; clone_size: .; j_call: TRBJ2-5; cdr3_nt: TGTGCCAGCAGTCTAGCGGGGGCCTACCAAGAGACCCAGTACTTC; cdr3_aa: CASSLAGAYQETQYF
v_call: TRBV9; d_call: .; clone_size: many; j_call: TRBJ2-5; cdr3_nt: TGTGCCAGCAGCGTATTAGGCATAAGGGCGGAGACCCAGTACTTC; cdr3_aa: CASSVLGIRAETQYF
v_call: TRBV20-1; d_call: .; clone_size: many; j_call: TRBJ2-5; cdr3_nt: TGCAGTGCTAGAGGGGCCACTTGGGGGGAGACCCAGTACTTC; cdr3_aa: CSARGATWGETQYF
v_call: TRBV18; d_call: .; clone_size: many; j_call: TRBJ2-1; cdr3_nt: TGTGCCAGCTCATCTGACAGGAATGAGCAGTTCTTC; cdr3_aa: CASSSDRNEQFF
v_call: TRBV3-1; d_call: .; clone_size: many; j_call: TRBJ2-7; cdr3_nt: TGTGCCAGCAGCCAAGATCTTGGGCAGTACTTC; cdr3_aa: CASSQDLGQYF